A single sample is the source of the 15 T cell receptor beta chains below, sequenced in a study of control samples from healthy donors and cancer patients. Sequencing was performed with immunoSEQ multiplex PCR; in TCRdb, only in-frame clones are kept and a portion is missing. The sample yields 45,000 to 60,000 clones, around 95% seen once. Sequenced: blood. The receptors originated from a young man in good health.

This clone was recorded only once. The chain employs TRBV7-8 and TRBJ2-2, with D uncertain. V dropped 0 bases and J dropped 1 base, with 9 bases sitting between them. This CDR3 has 16 residues. Germline V lookup: CDR1 SGHVS, CDR2 FQNEAQ. The CDR3 reads CASSLAWVENTGELFF. For the CDR3, the DNA is TGTGCCAGCAGCTTAGCGTGGGTGGAGAACACCGGGGAGCTGTTTTTT.

V gene TRBV27 combines with J gene TRBJ2-7, with D unclear. This CDR3 is built from 15 residues. V was shortened by 4 bases and J by 3 bases, with 16 bases between the two germline ends. Germline CDR1 is MNHEY and CDR2 is SMNVEV (reference sequence). The CDR3 nucleotides are TGTGCCAGCAGTTCCCTCTCGACGGAGAACTACGAGCAGTACTTC. It codes for CASSSLSTENYEQYF.

This chain connects TRBV4-1 to TRBJ1-5; no reliable D call. The CDR3 loop spans 13 amino acids. Per the germline V gene, CDR1 is MGHRA and CDR2 is YSYEKL. V lost 5 bases and J 4 bases, leaving 9 bases between the germline ends. DNA for the CDR3: TGCGCCAGCAGCATATCGGGAAATCAGCCCCAGCATTTT. Translation: CASSISGNQPQHF.

The chain has TRBV7-3 and TRBJ2-1; 11 bases are shared with TRBD2. This CDR3 spans 17 amino acids. In germline, CDR1 is SGHTA, CDR2 FQGTGA. V trimming: 2 bases; J trimming: 1 base; junction bases outside the gene matches: 4. The CDR3 region is CASSLYPSGRSYNEQFF. In DNA, the CDR3 is TGTGCCAGCAGCTTATATCCTAGCGGGAGGTCCTACAATGAGCAGTTCTTC.

This chain uses TRBV5-1 with TRBJ2-3; 8 bases line up with TRBD1. From germline, CDR1 is SGHRS and CDR2 YFSETQ. The CDR3 runs to 16 residues. J lost 5 bases, V lost 0 bases, and 8 bases had no gene match. CDR3 residues: CASSLGGRGHQDTQYF. The CDR3 region has the DNA TGCGCCAGCAGCTTGGGGGGCAGGGGGCATCAAGATACGCAGTATTTT.

This clone was seen just once. The gene calls are TRBV7-2 and TRBJ1-3; D is undetermined. CDR3 length equals 16 residues. V was shortened by 1 base and J by 0 bases, with 10 bases between the two germline ends. Germline V CDR1 and CDR2: SGHTA, FQGNSA. The CDR3 protein is CASSLEASFSGNTIYF. CDR3 in DNA: TGTGCCAGCAGCTTAGAGGCCAGCTTCTCTGGAAACACCATATATTTT. Complete variable domain (other parts from reference TRBV7-2 and TRBJ1-3): GAGVSQSPSNKVTEKGKDVELRCDPISGHTALYWYRQSLGQGLEFLIYFQGNSAPDKSGLPSDRFSAERTGGSVSTLTIQRTQQEDSAVYLCASSLEASFSGNTIYFGEGSWLTVV.

The chain joins TRBV5-5 to TRBJ2-2; no clear D. The CDR3 spans 12 residues. Germline V gene lookup returns CDR1 SGHKS and CDR2 YYEKEE (reference sequence). Trimming pared 1 base from V and 5 bases from J, leaving 3 bases between. CDR3 in DNA: TGTGCCAGCAGCTTGCCAACCGGGGAGCTGTTTTTT. Translated: CASSLPTGELFF. Full variable domain (outside the CDR3, taken from reference TRBV5-5 and TRBJ2-2): DAGVTQSPTHLIKTRGQQVTLRCSPISGHKSVSWYQQVLGQGPQFIFQYYEKEERGRGNFPDRFSARQFPNYSSELNVNALLLGDSALYLCASSLPTGELFFGEGSRLTVL.

The chain couples TRBV2 to TRBJ1-3, with D possibly matching TRBD1 (6 bases). V was trimmed by 4 bases and J by 0 bases, leaving 13 bases between them. The CDR3 totals 16 residues. Per the germline V gene, CDR1 is SNHLY and CDR2 is FYNNEI. DNA of the CDR3: TGTGCCAGCAGTGCCCCGGGACAAAACTCTGGAAACACCATATATTTT. Protein product: CASSAPGQNSGNTIYF.

This clone was seen just once. The chain combines TRBV9 with TRBJ2-5; D may correspond to TRBD1 or TRBD2 (6 bases each). This CDR3 contains 15 residues. Trimming left V 6 bases short and J 4 bases short, with 19 bases between. CDR1 is SGDLS and CDR2 is YYNGEE in the germline V gene. CDR3 nucleotide sequence: TGTGCCAGCAACCCTGGGATAGGGGGGATAGAGACCCAGTACTTC. It codes for CASNPGIGGIETQYF.

The chain uses TRBV5-6 and TRBJ2-1; TRBD2 matches 8 bases. V lost 2 bases and J lost 6; bases outside the gene matches: 1. Germline V lookup: CDR1 SGHDT, CDR2 YYEEEE. The CDR3 extends over 13 amino acids. This chain's CDR3 is CASSFGTSNEQFF. The CDR3 region has the DNA TGTGCCAGCAGCTTTGGGACTAGCAATGAGCAGTTCTTC.

This chain connects TRBV4-1 to TRBJ1-5; TRBD1 aligns across 9 bases. J gave up 0 bases and V 4 bases, and 1 base lay outside the gene matches. Looked up from germline, CDR1 is MGHRA and CDR2 is YSYEKL. The CDR3 is 15 residues long. The CDR3 bases are TGCGCCAGCAGCCGGACAGGGGCTAGCAATCAGCCCCAGCATTTT. Translating gives CASSRTGASNQPQHF.

The CDR3 sequence is CASSLGTADTQYF. The CDR3 DNA reads TGTGCCAGCAGCTTAGGGACCGCAGATACGCAGTATTTT. This rearrangement joins TRBV7-7 to TRBJ2-3; D gene unclear. Germline loops: CDR1 SSHAT, CDR2 FNYEAQ (reference sequence). V was cut by 1 base and J by 4 bases, with 6 bases left in between. The CDR3 has 13 amino acids.

The chain combines TRBV28 with TRBJ1-5, with D unclear. V lost 0 bases and J 6 bases, leaving 9 bases between the germline ends. There are 14 residues in the CDR3. The germline V gene encodes CDR1 MDHEN and CDR2 SYDVKM. CDR3: CASSLWDSGQPQHF. The CDR3 DNA follows: TGTGCCAGCAGTTTATGGGATTCGGGTCAGCCCCAGCATTTT. Variable domain in full (rest from reference TRBV28 and TRBJ1-5): DVKVTQSSRYLVKRTGEKVFLECVQDMDHENMFWYRQDPGLGLRLIYFSYDVKMKEKGDIPEGYSVSREKKERFSLILESASTNQTSMYLCASSLWDSGQPQHFGDGTRLSIL.

The chain carries TRBV5-5 and TRBJ2-7; no clear D. Germline assignment: CDR1 SGHKS and CDR2 YYEKEE (reference sequence). V dropped 3 bases and J dropped 3 bases, with 10 bases sitting between them. This CDR3 spans 13 amino acids. This chain's CDR3 is CASSWIGDYEQYF. The CDR3 bases are TGTGCCAGCAGCTGGATTGGGGACTACGAGCAGTACTTC.

The CDR3 is CASSNSGSNTEAFF. The CDR3 nucleotides are TGTGCCAGTAGTAACTCAGGGTCGAACACTGAAGCTTTCTTT. The J gene is TRBJ1-1, the V gene TRBV19; possibly TRBD1 for D (5 bases). The CDR3 consists of 14 residues. Germline CDR1 reads LNHDA; CDR2 reads SQIVND (reference sequence). Trimming stripped 4 bases from V and 1 base from J, with 10 bases between.